The 4 T cell receptor beta chains in this list originate from one sample, sequenced in a study of vaccination and CD4 T cells after COVID-19. The treatment is: approximately 9-day PBMC culture with coronavirus spike peptide pools or control peptides (ViraFEST assay). CD4+ T cells of the unexposed donor were collected before the COVID-19 pandemic (2011-2018). The Oncomine TCR Beta short-read assay generated sequence data from the DNA of cultured CD4+ T cells. Genomic DNA extraction was carried out from cultured CD4+ T cells. TCRdb re-analysed the PCR reads in MiXCR, keeping a single row per CDR3 protein. The table records about 9,300 distinct CDR3 sequences, roughly a third of them present only once. Their antigen targets remain unknown. Material: CD4+ T cells from blood, cultured in vitro. These TCRs come from a human donor in good health.

The chain carries TRBV2 and TRBJ1-5, with 11 bases aligning to TRBD1. V was clipped by 5 bases and J by 6 bases; unmatched bases: 9. CDR1 and CDR2 (germline): SNHLY, FYNNEI. CDR3 length equals 16 residues. CDR3 DNA sequence: TGTGCCAGCAGTTCCGCCGGGGGACAGGGGGGTCAGCCCCAGCATTTT. Translating it yields CASSSAGGQGGQPQHF.

The J gene is TRBJ1-3, the V gene TRBV7-8; no definite D call. Germline lookup yields CDR1 SGHVS and CDR2 FQNEAQ. The length of the CDR3 is 16 residues. The ends were cut back, 3 bases at V and 0 bases at J, with 12 bases in the middle. The CDR3 coding sequence is TGTGCCAGCAGCTTCGGGGATTCGGGCTCTGGAAACACCATATATTTT. It is translated as CASSFGDSGSGNTIYF.

This clonotype was observed a few times. This chain links TRBV19 with TRBJ1-2; D is perhaps TRBD1 (6 bases). The V gene lost 2 bases and the J gene lost 7 bases, with 14 bases spanning the gap. CDR1 is LNHDA and CDR2 is SQIVND in the germline V gene (reference sequence). The CDR3 sequence is 14 residues long. In nucleotides, the CDR3 is TGTGCCAGTAGTATAAACAGGGTTGAGGGTGGCTACACCTTC. Its translation is CASSINRVEGGYTF.

The chain employs TRBV7-6 and TRBJ2-3; TRBD1 matches at 8 bases. The DNA end is a closer match to TRBJ1-5, so the J assignment may be wrong. CDR3 length: 16 amino acids. The germline V gene has CDR1 SGHVS and CDR2 FNYEAQ. CDR3 bases: TGTGCCAGCAGCTTAGGGACAGGGCTTGGCACAGATACGCAGCATTTT. Amino acids: CASSLGTGLGTDTQHF.